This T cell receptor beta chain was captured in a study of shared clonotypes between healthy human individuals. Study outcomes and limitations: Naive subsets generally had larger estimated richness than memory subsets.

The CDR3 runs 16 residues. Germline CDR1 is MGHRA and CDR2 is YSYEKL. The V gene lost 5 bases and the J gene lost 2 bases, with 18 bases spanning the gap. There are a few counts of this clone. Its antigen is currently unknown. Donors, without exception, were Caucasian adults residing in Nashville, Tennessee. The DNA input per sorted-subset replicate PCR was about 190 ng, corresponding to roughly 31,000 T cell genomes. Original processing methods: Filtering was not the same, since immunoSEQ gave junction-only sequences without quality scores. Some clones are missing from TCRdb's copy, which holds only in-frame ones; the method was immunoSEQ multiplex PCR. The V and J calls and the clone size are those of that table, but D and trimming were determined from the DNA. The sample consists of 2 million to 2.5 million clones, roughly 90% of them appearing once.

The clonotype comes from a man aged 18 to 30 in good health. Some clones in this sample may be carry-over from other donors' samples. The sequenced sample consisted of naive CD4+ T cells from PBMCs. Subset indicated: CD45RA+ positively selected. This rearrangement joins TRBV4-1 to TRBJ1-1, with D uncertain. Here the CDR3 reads CASSTPTLRANTEAFF. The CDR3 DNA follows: TGCGCCAGCAGCACTCCCACCCTTAGGGCTAACACTGAAGCTTTCTTT.